Listed here are 14 T cell receptor beta chains from one sample, sequenced in a study of technical replicates of blood from several donors. This table comes from immunoSEQ multiplex PCR, and its TCRdb copy is limited to in-frame clones, with some not included. This sample has fewer than 80,000 clones; around 92% occur once, and the top ten carry around 4.9%. The sample taken for sequencing was PBMCs. The origin of the receptors is a human donor in good health. Some clones in this sample may be carry-over from other donors' samples.

The V gene is TRBV13, the J gene TRBJ1-1; 7 bases line up with TRBD1. CDR3 length: 17 amino acids. Per the germline V gene, CDR1 is PRHDT and CDR2 is FYEKMQ (reference sequence). The V and J ends lost 3 bases and 3 bases, in that order; junction bases with no gene match: 13. The CDR3, as DNA: TGTGCCAGCAGCTTGATCCTGGTGCGGCAGGGGGACACTGAAGCTTTCTTT. This translates into CASSLILVRQGDTEAFF.

V and J are TRBV5-1 and TRBJ2-7, with 14 bases identical to TRBD2. J lost 0 bases, V lost 3 bases, and 5 bases had no gene match. This CDR3 is 17 amino acids long. Per the germline V gene, CDR1 is SGHRS and CDR2 is YFSETQ. The CDR3 reads CASSSGTSGRSSYEQYF. The CDR3 DNA follows: TGCGCCAGCAGCTCCGGGACTAGCGGGAGAAGCTCCTACGAGCAGTACTTC.

The rearrangement links TRBV11-2 to TRBJ2-7; possibly TRBD1 for D (6 bases). Germline CDR1 SGHAT, CDR2 FQNNGV. The V end lost 5 bases, the J end lost 2 bases, and 13 bases lay between the germline ends. The CDR3 spans 14 residues. CDR3 amino acids: CASSQGPGAYEQYF. The CDR3 DNA is TGTGCCAGCAGCCAGGGGCCCGGCGCCTACGAGCAGTACTTC.

The chain links TRBV11-3 to TRBJ2-1; D might be TRBD2 (5 bases). Germline V lookup: CDR1 SGHNT, CDR2 YENEEA. The CDR3 covers 13 residues. The V end was cut by 5 bases, the J end by 8 bases, with 13 bases between. Here the CDR3 reads CASSQPGMDEQFF. The CDR3 DNA reads as TGTGCCAGCAGCCAACCCGGGATGGATGAGCAGTTCTTC.

V gene TRBV7-3 combines with J gene TRBJ2-6; tentatively, D is TRBD1 (6 bases). V dropped 2 bases and J dropped 0 bases, with 26 bases sitting between them. The CDR3 extends over 22 amino acids. The germline gives CDR1 SGHTA, CDR2 FQGTGA. In nucleotides, the CDR3 is TGTGCCAGCAGCTTATCCCGTGAGGGACACAGCCTTACTCGCTCTGGGGCCAACGTCCTGACTTTC. Its protein is CASSLSREGHSLTRSGANVLTF.

V usage is TRBV15 and J usage is TRBJ1-4; possibly TRBD1 for D (6 bases). Trimming left V 1 base short and J 8 bases short, with 11 bases between. This CDR3 is 14 amino acids long. CDR1 and CDR2 (germline): LNHNV, YYDKDF (reference sequence). CDR3 region: CATSRVGAGEKLFF. The CDR3 coding sequence is TGTGCCACCAGCAGAGTGGGGGCTGGGGAAAAACTGTTTTTT.

The chain is built from TRBV30 and TRBJ1-1, with 7 bases aligning to TRBD1. J was trimmed by 4 bases and V by 3 bases; bases with no gene match: 5. There are 13 residues in the CDR3. From germline, CDR1 is GTSNPN and CDR2 SVGIG (reference sequence). CDR3 protein: CAWRGRGSTEAFF. The DNA for the CDR3 is TGTGCCTGGAGGGGCAGGGGGAGCACTGAAGCTTTCTTT.

This clone was recorded only once. The rearrangement uses TRBV5-1 and TRBJ2-7; TRBD2 might be the D (6 bases). The germline V gene encodes CDR1 SGHRS and CDR2 YFSETQ. V dropped 5 bases and J dropped 0 bases, with 12 bases sitting between them. This CDR3 comprises 14 residues. The CDR3 region has the DNA TGCGCCAGCAGACCGACGGGGGACTCCTACGAGCAGTACTTC. Its protein is CASRPTGDSYEQYF.

The chain employs TRBV10-3 and TRBJ2-3; 12 bases align to TRBD2. This CDR3 is 16 amino acids long. V was pared by 7 bases and J by 1 base, with 6 bases of the junction left unmatched. Germline V CDR1 and CDR2: ENHRY, SYGVKD. Here the CDR3 DNA reads TGTGCCATCACCCCCTCTAGCGGGGGGGGCACAGATACGCAGTATTTT. The encoded protein is CAITPSSGGGTDTQYF.

V gene TRBV29-1 combines with J gene TRBJ1-1, with D maybe TRBD1 (5 bases). Looked up from germline, CDR1 is SQVTM and CDR2 is ANQGSEA. The ends were cut back, 5 bases at V and 3 bases at J, with 16 bases in the middle. The CDR3 covers 14 residues. The CDR3 reads CSVQQGFMDTEAFF. CDR3 sequence (DNA): TGCAGCGTTCAGCAGGGCTTTATGGACACTGAAGCTTTCTTT.

In its sample, this clone was seen a few times. The chain links TRBV19 to TRBJ2-6; D ambiguous. The CDR3 length is 15 residues. CDR1 LNHDA and CDR2 SQIVND come from the germline V gene (reference sequence). V dropped 3 bases and J dropped 2 bases, with 8 bases sitting between them. The CDR3 bases are TGTGCCAGTAGTATTGAGAGTGCTGGGGCCAACGTCCTGACTTTC. Translated: CASSIESAGANVLTF. Together with reference TRBV19 and TRBJ2-6, the CDR3 gives the full variable domain: DGGITQSPKYLFRKEGQNVTLSCEQNLNHDAMYWYRQDPGQGLRLIYYSQIVNDFQKGDIAEGYSVSREKKESFPLTVTSAQKNPTAFYLCASSIESAGANVLTFGAGSRLTVL.

This chain links TRBV19 with TRBJ2-2; 8 nucleotides agree with TRBD1. J was trimmed by 5 bases and V by 10 bases; bases with no gene match: 6. Germline values: CDR1 LNHDA, CDR2 SQIVND (reference sequence). The CDR3 sequence is 13 residues long. The chain's CDR3 is CATRTGFTGELFF. The DNA of the CDR3 is TGTGCCACCAGGACAGGGTTTACCGGGGAGCTGTTTTTT.

The V gene is TRBV9, the J gene TRBJ2-3; 10 nucleotides align to TRBD2. The CDR3 has 16 amino acids. In germline, CDR1 is SGDLS, CDR2 YYNGEE. J gave up 2 bases and V 0 bases, and 3 bases lay outside the gene matches. For the CDR3, the DNA is TGTGCCAGCAGCGTAGTGGGGACTAGCGTCACAGATACGCAGTATTTT. Protein sequence: CASSVVGTSVTDTQYF.

J is TRBJ2-1 and V is TRBV7-9, with 12 positions matching TRBD2. Trimming at V came to 1 base and at J to 6 bases, leaving 4 bases not matched to a gene. CDR1 and CDR2 from the germline V gene are SEHNR and FQNEAQ (reference sequence). The CDR3 is made up of 16 amino acids. The CDR3 reads CASSLVTSGGVNEQFF. CDR3 in DNA: TGTGCCAGCAGCTTAGTGACTAGCGGGGGTGTCAATGAGCAGTTCTTC.